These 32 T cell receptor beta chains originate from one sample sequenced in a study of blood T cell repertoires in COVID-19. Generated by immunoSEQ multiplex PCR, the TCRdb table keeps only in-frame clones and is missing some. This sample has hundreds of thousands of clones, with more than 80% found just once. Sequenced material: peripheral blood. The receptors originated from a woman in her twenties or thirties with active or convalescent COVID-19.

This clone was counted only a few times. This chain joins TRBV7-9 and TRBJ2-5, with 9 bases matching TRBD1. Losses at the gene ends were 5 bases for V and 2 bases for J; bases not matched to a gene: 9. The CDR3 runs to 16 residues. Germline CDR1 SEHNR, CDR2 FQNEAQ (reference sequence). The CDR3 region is CASSPGTGRGQETQYF. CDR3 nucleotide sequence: TGTGCCAGCAGCCCCGGGACAGGGAGAGGGCAAGAGACCCAGTACTTC.

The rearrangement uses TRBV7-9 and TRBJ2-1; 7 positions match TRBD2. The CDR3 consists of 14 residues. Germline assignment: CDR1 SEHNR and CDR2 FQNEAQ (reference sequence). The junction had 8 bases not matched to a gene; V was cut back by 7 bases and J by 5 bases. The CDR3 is CASNYREVDNEQFF. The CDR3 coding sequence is TGTGCCAGCAACTACCGGGAGGTTGACAATGAGCAGTTCTTC.

CDR3 in amino acids: CASSPTGALGKTQYF. The CDR3 DNA follows: TGTGCCAGCAGCCCGACAGGGGCGTTAGGAAAGACCCAGTACTTC. This chain connects TRBV9 to TRBJ2-5; TRBD1 matches 8 bases. The V segment lost 4 bases and the J segment 6 bases; nucleotides outside the gene matches: 11. The CDR3 runs to 15 residues. CDR1 SGDLS and CDR2 YYNGEE come from the germline V gene.

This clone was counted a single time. This chain's CDR3 is CASSVEGTEAFF. Here the CDR3 DNA reads TGCGCCAGCAGTGTGGAGGGGACTGAAGCTTTCTTT. V is TRBV5-1 and J is TRBJ1-1, with D perhaps matching TRBD1 (5 bases). Trimming stripped 5 bases from V and 5 bases from J, with 10 bases between. There are 12 residues in the CDR3. CDR1 SGHRS and CDR2 YFSETQ come from the germline V gene.

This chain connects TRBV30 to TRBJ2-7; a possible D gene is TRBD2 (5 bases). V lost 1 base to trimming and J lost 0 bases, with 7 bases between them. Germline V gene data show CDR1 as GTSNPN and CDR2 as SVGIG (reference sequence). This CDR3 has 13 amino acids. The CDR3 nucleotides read TGTGCCTGGAGTGATGGGAGCTCCTACGAGCAGTACTTC. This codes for CAWSDGSSYEQYF.

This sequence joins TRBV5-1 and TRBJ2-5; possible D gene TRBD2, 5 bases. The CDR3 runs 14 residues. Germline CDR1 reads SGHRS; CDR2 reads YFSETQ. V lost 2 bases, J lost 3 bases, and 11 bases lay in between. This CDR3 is CASSLFREKETQYF. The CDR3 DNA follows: TGCGCCAGCAGCTTATTCCGGGAAAAAGAGACCCAGTACTTC.

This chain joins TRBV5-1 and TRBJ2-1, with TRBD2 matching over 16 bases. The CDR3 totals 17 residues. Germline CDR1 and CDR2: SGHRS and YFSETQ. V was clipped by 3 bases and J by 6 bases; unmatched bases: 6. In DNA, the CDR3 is TGCGCCAGCAGCTGGGGACTAGCGGGGGGGAAACTCAATGAGCAGTTCTTC. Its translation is CASSWGLAGGKLNEQFF. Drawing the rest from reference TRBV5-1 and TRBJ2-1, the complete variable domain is KAGVTQTPRYLIKTRGQQVTLSCSPISGHRSVSWYQQTPGQGLQFLFEYFSETQRNKGNFPGRFSGRQFSNSRSEMNVSTLELGDSALYLCASSWGLAGGKLNEQFFGPGTRLTVL.

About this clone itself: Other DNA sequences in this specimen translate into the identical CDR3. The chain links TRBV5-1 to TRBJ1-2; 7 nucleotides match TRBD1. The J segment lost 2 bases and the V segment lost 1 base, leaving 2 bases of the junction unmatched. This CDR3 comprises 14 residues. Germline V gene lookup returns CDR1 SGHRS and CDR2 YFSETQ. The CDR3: CASSLTGVNYGYTF. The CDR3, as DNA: TGCGCCAGCAGCTTGACAGGGGTGAACTATGGCTACACCTTC.

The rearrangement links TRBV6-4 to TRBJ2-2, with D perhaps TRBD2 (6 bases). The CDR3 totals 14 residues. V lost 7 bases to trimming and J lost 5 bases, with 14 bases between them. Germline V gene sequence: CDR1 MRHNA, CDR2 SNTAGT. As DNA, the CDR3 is TGTGCCAGCACATACGGGAGTGAGACCGGGGAGCTGTTTTTT. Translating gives CASTYGSETGELFF.

The CDR3 DNA is TGTGCCAGCAGCGCTGGGGAGGTTAGCAATCAGCCCCAGCATTTT. It encodes CASSAGEVSNQPQHF. The chain employs TRBV2 and TRBJ1-5; D is ambiguous. The V end lost 6 bases, the J end lost 0 bases, and 12 bases lay between the germline ends. The germline V gene has CDR1 SNHLY and CDR2 FYNNEI. The CDR3 has 15 residues.

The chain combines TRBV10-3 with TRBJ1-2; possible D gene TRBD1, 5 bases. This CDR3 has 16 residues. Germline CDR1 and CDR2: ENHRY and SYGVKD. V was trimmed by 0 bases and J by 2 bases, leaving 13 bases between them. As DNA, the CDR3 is TGTGCCATCAGTGAGTCGAGGTCGGGGGGGAACTATGGCTACACCTTC. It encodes CAISESRSGGNYGYTF.

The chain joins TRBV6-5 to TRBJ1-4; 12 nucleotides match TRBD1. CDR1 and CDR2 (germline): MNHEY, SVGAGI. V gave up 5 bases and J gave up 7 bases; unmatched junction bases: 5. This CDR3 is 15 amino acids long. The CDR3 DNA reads TGTGCCAGCAGTCGCAAGGGACAGGGGGCTGAAAAACTGTTTTTT. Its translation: CASSRKGQGAEKLFF.

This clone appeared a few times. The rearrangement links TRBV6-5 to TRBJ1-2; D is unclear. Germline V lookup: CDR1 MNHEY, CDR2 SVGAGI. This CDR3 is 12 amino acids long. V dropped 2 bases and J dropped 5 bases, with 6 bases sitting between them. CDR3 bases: TGTGCCAGCAGTTACGGAGTTTATGGCTACACCTTC. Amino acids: CASSYGVYGYTF.

This chain's CDR3 is CASSVEGHNPTEAFF. The CDR3 region has the DNA TGTGCCAGCAGCGTAGAGGGACATAATCCCACTGAAGCTTTCTTT. The chain uses TRBV9 and TRBJ1-1; D perhaps matches TRBD1 (6 bases). Germline lookup yields CDR1 SGDLS and CDR2 YYNGEE. Between the trimmed V and J ends, which lost 0 bases and 4 bases, there was a span of 13 bases. This CDR3 is built from 15 residues.

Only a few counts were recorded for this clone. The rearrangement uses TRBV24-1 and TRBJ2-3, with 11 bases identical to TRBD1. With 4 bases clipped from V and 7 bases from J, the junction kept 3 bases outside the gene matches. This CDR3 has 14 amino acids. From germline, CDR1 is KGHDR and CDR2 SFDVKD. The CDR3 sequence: CATSEGTGGNTQYF. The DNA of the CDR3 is TGTGCCACCAGTGAAGGGACAGGGGGGAATACGCAGTATTTT.

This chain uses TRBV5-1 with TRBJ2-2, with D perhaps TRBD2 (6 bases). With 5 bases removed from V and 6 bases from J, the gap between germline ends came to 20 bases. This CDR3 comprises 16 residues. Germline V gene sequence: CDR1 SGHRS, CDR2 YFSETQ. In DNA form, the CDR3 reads TGCGCCAGCAGACCCCCCGGGGACTGGGCCCCCGGGGAGCTGTTTTTT. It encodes CASRPPGDWAPGELFF.

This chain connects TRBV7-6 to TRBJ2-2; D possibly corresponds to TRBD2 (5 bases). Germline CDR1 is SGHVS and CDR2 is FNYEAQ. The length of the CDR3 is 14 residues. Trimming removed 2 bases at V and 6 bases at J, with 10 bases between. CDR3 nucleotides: TGTGCCAGCAGCTTAAATCACGGGGCCGGGGAGCTGTTTTTT. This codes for CASSLNHGAGELFF.

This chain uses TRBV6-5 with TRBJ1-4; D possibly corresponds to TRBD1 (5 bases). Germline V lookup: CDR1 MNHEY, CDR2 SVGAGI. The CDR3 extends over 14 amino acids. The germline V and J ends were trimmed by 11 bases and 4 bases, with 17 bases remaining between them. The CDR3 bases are TGTGCCGTTCACCCCGGGGGAAATAATGAAAAACTGTTTTTT. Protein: CAVHPGGNNEKLFF.

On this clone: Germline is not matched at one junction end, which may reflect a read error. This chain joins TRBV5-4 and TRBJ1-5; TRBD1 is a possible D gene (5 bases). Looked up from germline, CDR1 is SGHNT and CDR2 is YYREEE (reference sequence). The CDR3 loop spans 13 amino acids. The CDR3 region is CASSLAGGQPQHF. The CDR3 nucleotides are TGTGCCAGCAGTTTGGCCGGGGGTCAGCCCCAGCATTTT.

The CDR3, as DNA: TGTGCCAGCAGCTACCCGACAGGGAGACCCAACACTGAAGCTTTCTTT. Translating it yields CASSYPTGRPNTEAFF. This chain links TRBV7-9 with TRBJ1-1; 7 nucleotides align to TRBD1. V was pared by 4 bases and J by 2 bases, with 10 bases of the junction left unmatched. This CDR3 spans 16 amino acids. Germline V CDR1 and CDR2: SEHNR, FQNEAQ (reference sequence).

The CDR3 spells CSASLGRGAYIWVDTQYF. The CDR3 DNA follows: TGCAGTGCTAGTTTGGGCAGGGGTGCCTACATTTGGGTGGATACGCAGTATTTT. The V gene is TRBV20-1, the J gene TRBJ2-3, with D possibly matching TRBD1 (6 bases). This CDR3 contains 18 residues. The V gene's germline CDR1 is DFQATT and CDR2 SNEGSKA (reference sequence). V dropped 3 bases and J dropped 6 bases, with 28 bases sitting between them.

The CDR3 spells CASRNGQGSEKLFF. DNA of the CDR3: TGCGCCAGCAGAAACGGACAGGGGAGCGAAAAACTGTTTTTT. V gene TRBV5-1 combines with J gene TRBJ1-4; 9 nucleotides align to TRBD1. V dropped 5 bases and J dropped 8; count of bases not matched to a gene: 7. The CDR3 spans 14 residues. Germline values: CDR1 SGHRS, CDR2 YFSETQ.

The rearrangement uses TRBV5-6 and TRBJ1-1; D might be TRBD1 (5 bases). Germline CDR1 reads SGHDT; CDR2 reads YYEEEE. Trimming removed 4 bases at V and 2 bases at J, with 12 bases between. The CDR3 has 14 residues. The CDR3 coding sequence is TGTGCCAGCAGCCTCAGGGTGGCCAACACTGAAGCTTTCTTT. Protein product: CASSLRVANTEAFF.

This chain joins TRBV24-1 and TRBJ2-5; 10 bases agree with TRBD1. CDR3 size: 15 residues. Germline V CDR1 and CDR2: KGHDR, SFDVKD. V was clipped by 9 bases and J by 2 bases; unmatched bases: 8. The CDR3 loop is CATSEAGQGQETQYF. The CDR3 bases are TGTGCCACCTCCGAAGCGGGACAGGGGCAAGAGACCCAGTACTTC.

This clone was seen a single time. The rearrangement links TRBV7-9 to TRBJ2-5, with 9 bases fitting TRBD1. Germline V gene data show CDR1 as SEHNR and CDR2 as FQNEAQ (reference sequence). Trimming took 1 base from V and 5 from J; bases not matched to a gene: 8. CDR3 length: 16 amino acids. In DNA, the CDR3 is TGTGCCAGCAGCTTAGGGTGGGACAGGGCCCTCGAGACCCAGTACTTC. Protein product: CASSLGWDRALETQYF.

The DNA of the CDR3 is TGCGCCAGCAGCCGGGCGTTAACCGGGACAGGGACAACTAATGAAAAACTGTTTTTT. Protein product: CASSRALTGTGTTNEKLFF. The chain has TRBV4-1 and TRBJ1-4; 9 bases align to TRBD1. Germline V gene data show CDR1 as MGHRA and CDR2 as YSYEKL. This CDR3 is built from 19 residues. The V and J ends lost 4 bases and 0 bases, in that order; junction bases with no gene match: 12.

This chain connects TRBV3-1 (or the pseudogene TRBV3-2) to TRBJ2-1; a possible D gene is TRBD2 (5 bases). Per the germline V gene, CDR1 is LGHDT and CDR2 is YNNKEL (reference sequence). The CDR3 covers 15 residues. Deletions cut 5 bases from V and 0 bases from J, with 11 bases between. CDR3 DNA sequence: TGTGCCAGCAGCTATAGCGTGCCCTCCTACAATGAGCAGTTCTTC. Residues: CASSYSVPSYNEQFF.

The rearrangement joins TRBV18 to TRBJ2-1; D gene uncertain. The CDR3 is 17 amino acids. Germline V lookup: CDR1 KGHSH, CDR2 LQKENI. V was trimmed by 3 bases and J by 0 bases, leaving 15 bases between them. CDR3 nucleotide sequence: TGTGCCAGCTCACCCTGGAGTGGCGGAGACTCCTACAATGAGCAGTTCTTC. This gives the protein CASSPWSGGDSYNEQFF.

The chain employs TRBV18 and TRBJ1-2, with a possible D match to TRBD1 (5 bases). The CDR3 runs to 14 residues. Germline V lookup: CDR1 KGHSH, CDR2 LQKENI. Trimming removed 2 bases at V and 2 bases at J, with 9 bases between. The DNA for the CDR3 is TGTGCCAGCTCACCAACAGGTTTAAACTATGGCTACACCTTC. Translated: CASSPTGLNYGYTF.

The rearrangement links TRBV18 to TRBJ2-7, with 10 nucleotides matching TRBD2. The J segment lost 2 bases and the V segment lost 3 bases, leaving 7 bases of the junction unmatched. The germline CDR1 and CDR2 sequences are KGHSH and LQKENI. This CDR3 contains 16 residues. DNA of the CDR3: TGTGCCAGCTCACCCACGGTTAGCGGGGGGCCCTACGAGCAGTACTTC. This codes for CASSPTVSGGPYEQYF. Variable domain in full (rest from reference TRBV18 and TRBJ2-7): NAGVMQNPRHLVRRRGQEARLRCSPMKGHSHVYWYRQLPEEGLKFMVYLQKENIIDESGMPKERFSAEFPKEGPSILRIQQVVRGDSAAYFCASSPTVSGGPYEQYFGPGTRLTVT.

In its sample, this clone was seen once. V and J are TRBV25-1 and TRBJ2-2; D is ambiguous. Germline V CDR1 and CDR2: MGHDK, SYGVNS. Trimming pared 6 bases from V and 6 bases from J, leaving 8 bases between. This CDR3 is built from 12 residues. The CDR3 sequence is CASSLRAGELFF. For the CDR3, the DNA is TGTGCCAGCAGCCTACGGGCCGGGGAGCTGTTTTTT.

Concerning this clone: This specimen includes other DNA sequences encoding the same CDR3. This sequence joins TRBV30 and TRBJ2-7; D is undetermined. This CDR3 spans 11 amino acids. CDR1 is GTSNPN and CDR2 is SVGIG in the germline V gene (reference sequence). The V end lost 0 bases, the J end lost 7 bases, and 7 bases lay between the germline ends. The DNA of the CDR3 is TGTGCCTGGAGTGTACTGTCTGAGCAGTACTTC. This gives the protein CAWSVLSEQYF.